This T cell receptor beta chain was recorded in a study of graft-versus-host responses after intestinal transplantation. Whole-study context: Following induction with anti-thymocyte globulin, all recipients were given tacrolimus and steroids for about 3 years.

Of note for this clone: The antigen remains unidentified.

Study-level findings and limits: Recipient marrow held GvH clones, some first seen in ileum or blood.

The protocol was immunoSEQ multiplex PCR, while the TCRdb copy is restricted to in-frame clones and leaves out a portion. Altogether 25,000 or so clones are present, more than 75% being singletons, with the ten largest covering about 0.74%. Trimming shortened V by 2 bases and J by 0 bases, and 10 bases separated the two germline ends. Germline V gene data show CDR1 as MNHEY and CDR2 as SVGAGI. The CDR3 extends over 15 amino acids. This clonotype was obtained from a human donor who received an intestinal transplant. Sequences were derived from unstimulated CD4+ T cells sorted from spleen or lymph node cells, sampled before intestinal transplant. The rearrangement joins TRBV6-5 to TRBJ1-2; D ambiguous. CDR3 nucleotide sequence: TGTGCCAGCAGTTACGATCCGCAAACTAACTATGGCTACACCTTC. As protein: CASSYDPQTNYGYTF.